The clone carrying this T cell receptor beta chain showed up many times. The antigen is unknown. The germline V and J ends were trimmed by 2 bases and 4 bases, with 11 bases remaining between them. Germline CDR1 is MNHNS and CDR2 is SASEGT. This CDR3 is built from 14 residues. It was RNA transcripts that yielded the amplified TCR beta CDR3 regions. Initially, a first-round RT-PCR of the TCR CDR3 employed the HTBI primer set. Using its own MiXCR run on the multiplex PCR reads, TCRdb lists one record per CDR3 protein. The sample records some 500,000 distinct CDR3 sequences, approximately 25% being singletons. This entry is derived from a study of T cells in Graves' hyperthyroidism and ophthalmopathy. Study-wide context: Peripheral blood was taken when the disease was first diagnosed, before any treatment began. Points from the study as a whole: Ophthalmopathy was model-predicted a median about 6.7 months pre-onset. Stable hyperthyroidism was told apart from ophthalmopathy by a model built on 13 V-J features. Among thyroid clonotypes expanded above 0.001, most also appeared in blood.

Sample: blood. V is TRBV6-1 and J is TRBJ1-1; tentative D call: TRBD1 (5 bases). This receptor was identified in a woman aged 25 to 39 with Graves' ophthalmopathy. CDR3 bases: TGTGCCAGCAGTGAACAGGGAAGGGGCACTGAAGCTTTCTTT. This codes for CASSEQGRGTEAFF.